This T cell receptor (beta chain) was sequenced in a study of blood T cell repertoires in COVID-19. TCRdb's copy holds only in-frame clones and misses some; the assay was immunoSEQ multiplex PCR. The table shows around 69,000 clones, with about 84% occurring only once. The specimen sequenced was peripheral blood. This receptor was taken from a woman aged 55-69 years with acute or convalescent COVID-19.

Written as DNA, the CDR3 is TGTGCCAGCAGCCCTAGCGGGAGAGGAAATGAGCAGTTCTTC. It codes for CASSPSGRGNEQFF. The chain is built from TRBV6-2 or TRBV6-3 and TRBJ2-1; 10 nucleotides match TRBD2. Per germline, CDR1 MNHEY and CDR2 SVGEGT. The CDR3 loop spans 14 amino acids. With 6 bases clipped from V and 7 bases from J, the junction kept 6 bases outside the gene matches.